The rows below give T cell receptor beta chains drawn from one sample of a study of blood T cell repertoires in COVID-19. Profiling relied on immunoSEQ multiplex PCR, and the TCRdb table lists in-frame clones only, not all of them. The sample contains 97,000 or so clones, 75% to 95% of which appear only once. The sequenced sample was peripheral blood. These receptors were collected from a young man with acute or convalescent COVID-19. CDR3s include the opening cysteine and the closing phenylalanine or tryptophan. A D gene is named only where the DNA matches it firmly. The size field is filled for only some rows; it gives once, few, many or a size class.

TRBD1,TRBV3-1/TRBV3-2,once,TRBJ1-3,TGTGCCAGCAGCCTAGGTACAGGGGGCTTCTCTTCTGGAAACACCATATATTTT,CASSLGTGGFSSGNTIYF
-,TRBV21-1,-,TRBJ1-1,TGTGCCAGCAGCACCCGCGGAGGGCCCATGAACACTGAAGCTTTCTTT,CASSTRGGPMNTEAFF
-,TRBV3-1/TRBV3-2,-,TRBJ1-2,TGTGCCAGCAGACTTACTTCAGGTTTCGGCTATGGCTACACCTTC,CASRLTSGFGYGYTF
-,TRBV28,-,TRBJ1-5,TGTGCCAGCAGTGTCTCGGAGGCTGTCCCGAACGATCAGCCCCAGCATTTT,CASSVSEAVPNDQPQHF
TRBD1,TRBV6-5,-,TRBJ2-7,TGTGCCAGCGGGACCGGGACAGGGAGATACGAGCAGTACTTC,CASGTGTGRYEQYF
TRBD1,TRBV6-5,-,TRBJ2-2,TGTGCCAGCAGTTACAGGACAGGGTTGAGTACCGGGGAGCTGTTTTTT,CASSYRTGLSTGELFF
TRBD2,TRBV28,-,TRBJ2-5,TGTGCCAGCAGTTTCGGCGGGAGCGGGGGTGAGACCCAGTACTTC,CASSFGGSGGETQYF
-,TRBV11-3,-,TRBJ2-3,TGTGCCAGCAGCTTAGATTCGGGCAGGGCGTCAGATACGCAGTATTTT,CASSLDSGRASDTQYF
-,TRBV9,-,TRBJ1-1,TGTGCTAGCAGCGCACGCGCTGAAGCTTTCTTT,CASSARAEAFF
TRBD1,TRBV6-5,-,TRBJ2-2,TGTGCCAGCCGAAGACAGGGGGCAATTACCGGGGAGCTGTTTTTT,CASRRQGAITGELFF
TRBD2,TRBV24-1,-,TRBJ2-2,TGTGCCACCAGTGGACTTGCCGGGACTAGCAGGGGCGGGGAGCTGTTTTTT,CATSGLAGTSRGGELFF
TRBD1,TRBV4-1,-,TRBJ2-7,TGCGCCAGCAGCCGCCGGCCGGGACAGGGGGCTTTATTTGGCGAGCAGTACTTC,CASSRRPGQGALFGEQYF
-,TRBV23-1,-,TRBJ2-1,TGCGCCAGCAGTCAACCGACAGGGAGGAATGAGCAGTTCTTC,CASSQPTGRNEQFF
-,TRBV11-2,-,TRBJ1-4,TGTGCCAGCAGCCTAAGGGGGAAAACTAATGAAAAACTGTTTTTT,CASSLRGKTNEKLFF
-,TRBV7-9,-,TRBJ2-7,TGTGCCAGCAGCGGAGCCCCCCGGACATCCCTACTCTACGAGCAGTACTTC,CASSGAPRTSLLYEQYF
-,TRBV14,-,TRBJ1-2,TGTGCCAGCAGCCAAGGGGGCAGGGACTATGGCTACACCTTC,CASSQGGRDYGYTF
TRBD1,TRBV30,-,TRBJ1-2,TGTGCCTGGAGCGGACGGGACAGGGAGCCCCTAAACTATGGCTACACCTTC,CAWSGRDREPLNYGYTF
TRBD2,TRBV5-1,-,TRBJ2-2,TGCGCCAGCAGCTTGGGCGGGGGACTGGTGAACACCGGGGAGCTGTTTTTT,CASSLGGGLVNTGELFF
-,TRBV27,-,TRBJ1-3,TGTGCCAGTCACAGTTCCTCTGGAAACACCATATATTTT,CASHSSSGNTIYF
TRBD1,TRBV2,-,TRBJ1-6,TGTGCCAGCACGGGACAGGCAAATTCACCCCTCCACTTT,CASTGQANSPLHF
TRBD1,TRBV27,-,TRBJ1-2,TGTGCCAGCAGTCGTAAATTGGACAGGGGAATCTATGGCTACACCTTC,CASSRKLDRGIYGYTF
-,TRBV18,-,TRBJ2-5,TGTGCCAGCTCACCCGTCGCGGGGCTTGAAGAGACCCAGTACTTC,CASSPVAGLEETQYF
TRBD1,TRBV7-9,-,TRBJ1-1,TGTGCCAGCACCACAGGGGCTCGAACTGAAGCTTTCTTT,CASTTGARTEAFF
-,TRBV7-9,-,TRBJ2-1,TGTGCCAGCAGCACGAGACAGTTCTACAATGAGCAGTTCTTC,CASSTRQFYNEQFF
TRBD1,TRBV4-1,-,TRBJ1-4,TGCGCCAGCAGTGCGCTGGGACAGCCATCAACTAATGAAAAACTGTTTTTT,CASSALGQPSTNEKLFF
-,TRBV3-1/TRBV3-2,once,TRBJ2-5,TGTGCCAGCAGCCAAGACCCGGGACTGCAAGAGACCCAGTACTTC,CASSQDPGLQETQYF
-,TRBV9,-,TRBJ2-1,TGTGCCAGCAGCGTATCTAGCGCCTACAATGAGCAGTTCTTC,CASSVSSAYNEQFF
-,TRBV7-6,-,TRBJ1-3,TGTGCCAGCAGCTCCACAGGGTTTGCGAGAAACACCATATATTTT,CASSSTGFARNTIYF
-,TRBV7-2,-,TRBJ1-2,TGTGCCAGCAGCCCCGGACACAGCCGATATAACTATGGCTACACCTTC,CASSPGHSRYNYGYTF
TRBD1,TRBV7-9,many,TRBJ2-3,TGTGCCAGCAGCGCAAGGACAGGGGGCGATTCGGATACGCAGTATTTT,CASSARTGGDSDTQYF
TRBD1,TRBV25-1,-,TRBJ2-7,TGTGCCAGCAGTGAATCGGTCCCGGGACAGGGGATTGACGAGCAGTACTTC,CASSESVPGQGIDEQYF
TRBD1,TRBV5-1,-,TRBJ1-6,TGCGCCAGCAGTGTCTCGGGACAGCCAAATTCACCCCTCCACTTT,CASSVSGQPNSPLHF
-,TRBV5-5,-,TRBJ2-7,TGTGCCAGCAGCTTGGAAACAGGGCTACCTGCCTACGAGCAGTACTTC,CASSLETGLPAYEQYF
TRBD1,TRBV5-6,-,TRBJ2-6,TGTGCCAGCAGCTTATGGGACAGGGATTATAACGTCCTGACTTTC,CASSLWDRDYNVLTF
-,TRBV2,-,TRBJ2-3,TGTGCCAGCAGTTCGGAGGGGGCAAAGGGATTT,CASSSEGAKGF
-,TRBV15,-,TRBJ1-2,TGTGCCACCAGCAGCGCCTTAGGGGGGGCCAACTATGGCTACACCTTC,CATSSALGGANYGYTF
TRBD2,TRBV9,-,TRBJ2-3,TGTGCCAGCAGCGTGAATAGCGGGAATAACGCAGATACGCAGTATTTT,CASSVNSGNNADTQYF
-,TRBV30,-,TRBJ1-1,TGTGCCTGGAGTGGACTGACGAACACTGAAGCTTTCTTT,CAWSGLTNTEAFF
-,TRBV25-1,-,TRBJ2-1,TGTGCCAGCAGTGAGATTACGAGTGAAAATGAGCAGTTCTTC,CASSEITSENEQFF
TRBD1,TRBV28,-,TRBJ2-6,TGTGCCAGCAGTTCGGGGACAGGGGAGGCTGGGGCCAACGTCCTGACTTTC,CASSSGTGEAGANVLTF
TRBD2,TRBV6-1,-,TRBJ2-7,TGTGCCAGCAGTGAAGTAGGGACTAGCGGGAGGGACCAGTACTTC,CASSEVGTSGRDQYF
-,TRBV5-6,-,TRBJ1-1,TGTGCCAGCAGCTCCCCGGAACCAGGGGAAGGCACTGAAGCTTTCTTT,CASSSPEPGEGTEAFF
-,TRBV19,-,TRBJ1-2,TGTGCCAGTACAGGGGACGGCTATGGCTACACCTTC,CASTGDGYGYTF
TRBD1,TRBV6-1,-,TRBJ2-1,TGTGCCAGCAGTGAATGGGCCTTAGGGACAGGGGGCTACAATGAGCAGTTCTTC,CASSEWALGTGGYNEQFF
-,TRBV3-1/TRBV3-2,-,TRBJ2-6,TGTGCCAGCACCCGTACGGTTTCTGGGGCCAACGTCCTGACTTTC,CASTRTVSGANVLTF
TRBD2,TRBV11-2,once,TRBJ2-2,TGTGCCAGCAGTCCCCCCCGACTAGCGGGCACCGGGGAGCTGTTTTTT,CASSPPRLAGTGELFF
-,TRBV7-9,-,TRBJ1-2,TGTGCCAGCAGCTTAGAACAGAACTATGGCTACACCTTC,CASSLEQNYGYTF
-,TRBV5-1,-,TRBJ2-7,TGCGCCAGCAGCTGGAACCGGGACAACTACGAGCAGTACTTC,CASSWNRDNYEQYF
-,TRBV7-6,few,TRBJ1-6,TGTGCCAGCAGCTCCAGGGACACCGAGTCCCTCCACTTT,CASSSRDTESLHF
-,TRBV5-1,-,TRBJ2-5,TGCGCCAGCAGCTTGGACAGACACCAAGAGACCCAGTACTTC,CASSLDRHQETQYF
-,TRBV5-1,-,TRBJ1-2,TGCGCCAGCAGCTTGGATCAGGGAGGGAATGGCTACACCTTC,CASSLDQGGNGYTF
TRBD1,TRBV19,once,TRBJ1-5,TGTGCCAGTAGTAGAGGGACAGGGGGCCGTTATAGCAATCAGCCCCAGCATTTT,CASSRGTGGRYSNQPQHF
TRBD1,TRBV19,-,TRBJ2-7,TGTGCCAGTGGACAGGGGGCCTCCTACGAGCAGTACTTC,CASGQGASYEQYF
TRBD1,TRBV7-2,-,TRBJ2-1,TGTGCCAGCAGCTTAGAAGGGACAGGCGGCACGAATGAGCAGTTCTTC,CASSLEGTGGTNEQFF
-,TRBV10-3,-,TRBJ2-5,TGTGCCATCAGTGAGTCGCGGGAGACCCAGTACTTC,CAISESRETQYF
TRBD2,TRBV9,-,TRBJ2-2,TGTGCCAGCAGCGTAGGGCCGGGCGGGAGTGTGGACACCGGGGAGCTGTTTTTT,CASSVGPGGSVDTGELFF
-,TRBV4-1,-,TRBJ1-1,TGCGCCAGCAGCCCGCCGGGGAGCCTGAACACTGAAGCTTTCTTT,CASSPPGSLNTEAFF
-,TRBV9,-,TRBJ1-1,TGTGCCAGCAGCGTAGGGACAGCCGAGAACACTGAAGCTTTCTTT,CASSVGTAENTEAFF
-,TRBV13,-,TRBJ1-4,TGTGCCAGCTCGACCTACGGGGAGGGGAGAGAAAAACTGTTTTTT,CASSTYGEGREKLFF